The rows below give T cell receptor beta chains drawn from one sample of a study of blood T cell repertoires in COVID-19. Some clones are missing from TCRdb's copy, which holds only in-frame ones; the method was immunoSEQ multiplex PCR. The sample includes approximately 300,000 clones, 75% to 95% of them seen just once. Material for sequencing was peripheral blood. Receptors originate from a woman younger than 45 with COVID-19, enrolled during active disease. Each CDR3 is given without its conserved first and last residue. The D gene is left open where the match is weak.

D gene: TRBD2; V gene: TRBV7-2; CDR3 protein: ASSSTSGSAGQY
D gene: TRBD1; V gene: TRBV11-2; CDR3 protein: ASSFGTGTYEQY
D gene: -; V gene: TRBV7-9; CDR3 protein: ASSFVAGQPQH
D gene: -; V gene: TRBV7-9; CDR3 protein: ASSLVLNTEAF
D gene: -; V gene: TRBV9; CDR3 protein: ASSGLVGAGYT
D gene: -; V gene: TRBV4-3; CDR3 protein: ASTRVMNTEAF
D gene: -; V gene: TRBV5-4; CDR3 protein: ASSPGGGGEQF
D gene: -; V gene: TRBV3-1/TRBV3-2; CDR3 protein: ASSPLRGNTIY
D gene: TRBD2; V gene: TRBV27; CDR3 protein: ASSFPGLAGLNTGELF
D gene: -; V gene: TRBV4-2; CDR3 protein: ASSQERWPNFFYGYT
D gene: -; V gene: TRBV3-1/TRBV3-2; CDR3 protein: ASSPVVRTEAF
D gene: -; V gene: TRBV7-9; CDR3 protein: ASSFERGNYNEQF
D gene: TRBD1; V gene: TRBV10-3; CDR3 protein: AISGQGQSPPYTGELF
D gene: TRBD1; V gene: TRBV29-1; CDR3 protein: SVTGVGYGYT
D gene: -; V gene: TRBV2; CDR3 protein: ASREINQPQH
D gene: -; V gene: TRBV30; CDR3 protein: AWSVGGIGKLF
D gene: -; V gene: TRBV19; CDR3 protein: ASSIGRRAEQY
D gene: TRBD1; V gene: TRBV6-5; CDR3 protein: ATGQGREQY
D gene: TRBD2; V gene: TRBV27; CDR3 protein: ASSFLTSSPGELF
D gene: TRBD1; V gene: TRBV6-2/TRBV6-3; CDR3 protein: ASSPLGQTYEQY
D gene: -; V gene: TRBV29-1; CDR3 protein: SVDQGNTIY
D gene: -; V gene: TRBV5-4; CDR3 protein: ASSNIDYTEAF
D gene: -; V gene: TRBV25-1; CDR3 protein: ASSESGQEDSSNQPQH
D gene: -; V gene: TRBV9; CDR3 protein: ASSVGTRPDTQY
D gene: -; V gene: TRBV6-6; CDR3 protein: ASSPRAYEQY
D gene: -; V gene: TRBV7-2; CDR3 protein: ASSSPLTGWETQY
D gene: -; V gene: TRBV7-6; CDR3 protein: ASSLVAGSGNTIY
D gene: -; V gene: TRBV19; CDR3 protein: ASSIQNGYT
D gene: TRBD1; V gene: TRBV24-1; CDR3 protein: ATSWSGGHTDTQY
D gene: -; V gene: TRBV19; CDR3 protein: ASSIRGTSGNTIY
D gene: TRBD2; V gene: TRBV11-2; CDR3 protein: ASSFGSSGMINTQY
D gene: TRBD1; V gene: TRBV6-6; CDR3 protein: ASSAGGQSYEQY
D gene: TRBD1; V gene: TRBV7-9; CDR3 protein: ASSFGQANYGYT
D gene: -; V gene: TRBV7-2; CDR3 protein: ASSPSAGYGYT
D gene: TRBD1; V gene: TRBV5-4; CDR3 protein: ASSKPGQGSNYGYT
D gene: TRBD2; V gene: TRBV28; CDR3 protein: ASSSLAGKKY
D gene: -; V gene: TRBV6-5; CDR3 protein: ASSRGARGETQY
D gene: -; V gene: TRBV4-3; CDR3 protein: ASSQDALAERYGYT
D gene: -; V gene: TRBV3-1/TRBV3-2; CDR3 protein: ASSRYVRNTDTQY
D gene: TRBD1; V gene: TRBV4-1; CDR3 protein: ASSQSTDRMNEKLF
D gene: TRBD1; V gene: TRBV6-5; CDR3 protein: ASSPGQGEETQY
D gene: -; V gene: TRBV5-1; CDR3 protein: ASSLGRGTNTEAF
D gene: TRBD2; V gene: TRBV30; CDR3 protein: AWSVTSGSRNEQF